One sample yielded the 16 T cell receptor beta chains listed below, sequenced in a study of blood T cell repertoires in COVID-19. Here immunoSEQ multiplex PCR was the method, and the copy in TCRdb shows in-frame clones only, minus some. The sample includes under 300,000 clones, approximately 79% of them seen just once. Sequenced input: peripheral blood. Receptor source: a woman aged 40 to 50 with active or convalescent COVID-19.

As DNA, the CDR3 is TGCGCCAGCAGCTTGGGGACAGCCCATTCACCCCTCCACTTT. Translation gives CASSLGTAHSPLHF. The rearrangement uses TRBV5-1 and TRBJ1-6; tentative D call: TRBD1 (6 bases). The CDR3 spans 14 residues. The ends were cut back, 0 bases at V and 8 bases at J, with 9 bases in the middle. The germline V gene encodes CDR1 SGHRS and CDR2 YFSETQ.

The rearrangement joins TRBV6-5 to TRBJ1-2; 9 bases map to TRBD1. V lost 4 bases and J lost 3; bases outside the gene matches: 9. The CDR3 has 16 amino acids. Germline lookup yields CDR1 MNHEY and CDR2 SVGAGI. CDR3 sequence: CASSLNRGRRYYGYTF. The CDR3 region has the DNA TGTGCCAGCAGTTTAAACAGGGGGCGACGCTACTATGGCTACACCTTC.

The rearrangement joins TRBV28 to TRBJ2-1, with 10 positions matching TRBD2. Germline V CDR1 and CDR2: MDHEN, SYDVKM. The CDR3 is 18 residues long. Trimming removed 1 base from V and 2 bases from J; junction bases left unmatched: 8. CDR3 sequence reads: CASSLYSSGGPTYNEQFF. CDR3 in DNA: TGTGCCAGCAGTTTATATAGTAGCGGGGGGCCGACCTACAATGAGCAGTTCTTC. The complete variable domain, with remaining parts taken from reference TRBV28 and TRBJ2-1, reads DVKVTQSSRYLVKRTGEKVFLECVQDMDHENMFWYRQDPGLGLRLIYFSYDVKMKEKGDIPEGYSVSREKKERFSLILESASTNQTSMYLCASSLYSSGGPTYNEQFFGPGTRLTVL.

The rearrangement uses TRBV4-2 and TRBJ1-1; D might be TRBD1 (5 bases). V shed 4 bases and J shed 3 bases, with 12 bases lying between them. The CDR3 runs 14 residues. Germline V gene data show CDR1 as LGHNA and CDR2 as YNFKEQ. The CDR3 protein is CASSLLGRDTEAFF. The CDR3 nucleotides read TGTGCCAGCAGCCTCCTCGGCAGGGACACTGAAGCTTTCTTT.

V and J are TRBV5-5 and TRBJ1-2, with D tentatively TRBD1 (6 bases). The germline gives CDR1 SGHKS, CDR2 YYEKEE (reference sequence). Trimming stripped 3 bases from V and 8 bases from J, with 17 bases between. The length of the CDR3 is 14 residues. The CDR3 region is CASSYDRSSRGYTF. The CDR3 nucleotides are TGTGCCAGCAGCTATGACAGGTCCTCTAGGGGCTACACCTTC.

The rearrangement uses TRBV15 and TRBJ2-1; 12 nucleotides match TRBD2. Germline lookup yields CDR1 LNHNV and CDR2 YYDKDF (reference sequence). J gave up 1 base and V 3 bases, and 13 bases lay outside the gene matches. The CDR3 runs 20 residues. CDR3 protein: CATSRDLTSGGPRSYNEQFF. In DNA, the CDR3 is TGTGCCACCAGCAGGGACCTGACTAGCGGGGGTCCTCGTTCCTACAATGAGCAGTTCTTC.

This rearrangement joins TRBV2 to TRBJ1-5; 7 bases agree with TRBD1. Germline-derived CDR1 and CDR2 are SNHLY and FYNNEI. With V trimmed by 7 bases and J by 3 bases, 6 bases remained unmatched. The CDR3 runs 14 residues. The CDR3 coding sequence is TGTGCCAGCATGGGGACAGCTTCCAATCAGCCCCAGCATTTT. Encoded protein: CASMGTASNQPQHF.

The genes are TRBV29-1 and TRBJ1-1; unclear D gene. Germline V gene data show CDR1 as SQVTM and CDR2 as ANQGSEA. V lost 5 bases to trimming and J lost 5 bases, with 12 bases between them. This CDR3 contains 12 residues. The chain's CDR3 is CSVRLSGTEAFF. CDR3 nucleotides: TGCAGCGTTCGGTTGTCCGGGACTGAAGCTTTCTTT.

The chain uses TRBV28 and TRBJ2-7; weak D call: TRBD2 (6 bases). V lost 5 bases and J 2 bases, leaving 13 bases between the germline ends. Germline V CDR1 and CDR2: MDHEN, SYDVKM. This CDR3 spans 14 amino acids. CDR3 sequence reads: CASSPGGDPYEQYF. Written as DNA, the CDR3 is TGTGCCAGCAGTCCCGGCGGGGACCCCTACGAGCAGTACTTC. Using reference TRBV28 and TRBJ2-7 for the parts outside the CDR3, the full variable domain is DVKVTQSSRYLVKRTGEKVFLECVQDMDHENMFWYRQDPGLGLRLIYFSYDVKMKEKGDIPEGYSVSREKKERFSLILESASTNQTSMYLCASSPGGDPYEQYFGPGTRLTVT.

V gene TRBV6-5 combines with J gene TRBJ2-3; D might be TRBD2 (6 bases). The CDR3 runs 11 residues. CDR1 and CDR2 from the germline V gene are MNHEY and SVGAGI. The V and J ends lost 8 bases and 5 bases respectively, with 8 bases between them. Here the CDR3 reads CASGAGDTQYF. The CDR3 coding sequence is TGTGCCAGCGGAGCGGGAGATACGCAGTATTTT.

The chain combines TRBV9 with TRBJ1-2; 7 positions match TRBD1. The V gene end was trimmed by 5 bases and the J gene end by 5 bases; junction bases not matched to a gene: 18. Germline CDR1 reads SGDLS; CDR2 reads YYNGEE. The CDR3 is made up of 17 amino acids. CDR3 region: CASRQGQVNELTYGYTF. The DNA of the CDR3 is TGTGCCAGCAGACAAGGACAGGTAAATGAATTAACGTATGGCTACACCTTC.

This clone was seen only a few times. This sequence joins TRBV19 and TRBJ1-1; possibly TRBD1 for D (6 bases). This CDR3 is 16 amino acids long. Germline V gives CDR1 LNHDA, CDR2 SQIVND (reference sequence). V shed 7 bases and J shed 2 bases, with 20 bases lying between them. The DNA of the CDR3 is TGTGCCAGTACCCGAGACCGGGACATGGCCAACACTGAAGCTTTCTTT. This translates into CASTRDRDMANTEAFF.

This rearrangement joins TRBV9 to TRBJ2-1, with 11 bases identical to TRBD2. V dropped 4 bases and J dropped 4; count of bases not matched to a gene: 4. The CDR3 sequence is 15 residues long. Germline V CDR1 and CDR2: SGDLS, YYNGEE. The CDR3 bases are TGTGCCAGCAGCTTCCCTAGCGGGGGGTACAATGAGCAGTTCTTC. Translating gives CASSFPSGGYNEQFF.

Only one count was recorded for this clone. The rearrangement joins TRBV27 to TRBJ2-3; no firm D call. This CDR3 has 13 amino acids. Per germline, CDR1 MNHEY and CDR2 SMNVEV (reference sequence). V lost 5 bases and J 7 bases, leaving 13 bases between the germline ends. The CDR3 DNA reads as TGTGCCAGCAGTCGACTTACTGAAAATACGCAGTATTTT. Translating it yields CASSRLTENTQYF.

This clone was counted a few times. V gene TRBV7-9 combines with J gene TRBJ1-6; D is unclear. Germline V gene sequence: CDR1 SEHNR, CDR2 FQNEAQ (reference sequence). The V end was cut by 5 bases, the J end by 7 bases, with 15 bases between. The length of the CDR3 is 15 residues. The CDR3 bases are TGTGCCAGCAGCCTTGGTAGGAGATGGAATTCACCCCTCCACTTT. Translated, it gives CASSLGRRWNSPLHF.

This chain connects TRBV10-2 to TRBJ2-1; 10 bases are a match to TRBD2. The V segment lost 4 bases and the J segment 5 bases; nucleotides outside the gene matches: 8. The germline V gene has CDR1 WSHSY and CDR2 SAAADI. The CDR3 totals 16 residues. DNA of the CDR3: TGCGCCAGCAGTGGTAGCGGGGGGCCCGGGGACAATGAGCAGTTCTTC. Its protein is CASSGSGGPGDNEQFF.